The rows below give T cell receptor beta chains drawn from one sample of a study of blood T cell repertoires in COVID-19. Only in-frame clones appear in the TCRdb table, and some are missing; sequencing was by immunoSEQ multiplex PCR. The table lists about 90,000 clones, 90% of them singletons. The sample taken for sequencing was peripheral blood. The receptors shown here come from a man between 50 and 59 years old with acute or convalescent COVID-19. CDR3s include the opening cysteine and the closing phenylalanine or tryptophan. D genes are given only for firm matches. Size values are once, few and many counts, or a class for expanded clones, and some rows have none.

>TRBD1|TRBJ1-1|NA|TRBV14
CASSQVPDRLNTEAFF
TGTGCCAGCAGCCAAGTTCCGGACAGGTTGAACACTGAAGCTTTCTTT
>NA|TRBJ2-7|NA|TRBV30
CAWSGGAPEQYF
TGTGCCTGGAGTGGTGGGGCTCCCGAGCAGTACTTC
>TRBD1|TRBJ1-2|NA|TRBV2
CASSGTGGGGYTF
TGTGCCAGCAGCGGGACAGGGGGCGGTGGCTACACCTTC
>TRBD1|TRBJ1-1|NA|TRBV30
CAWSRGQGPSSTEAFF
TGTGCCTGGAGTAGGGGACAGGGGCCCTCCAGCACTGAAGCTTTCTTT
>TRBD1|TRBJ1-2|NA|TRBV11-3
CASSFGRTGFGYTF
TGTGCCAGCAGCTTCGGAAGGACAGGGTTTGGCTACACCTTC
>NA|TRBJ1-5|NA|TRBV11-3
CASSPSLNQPQHF
TGTGCCAGCAGTCCGTCCCTGAATCAGCCCCAGCATTTT
>NA|TRBJ2-7|NA|TRBV7-6
CASSLAGGGEQYF
TGTGCCAGCAGCTTAGCCGGGGGAGGCGAGCAGTACTTC
>TRBD1|TRBJ1-5|NA|TRBV4-1
CASSYGTGDGNQPQHF
TGCGCCAGCAGCTATGGGACAGGGGACGGCAATCAGCCCCAGCATTTT
>TRBD2|TRBJ2-3|few|TRBV5-6
CASSSEEREFTDTQYF
TGTGCCAGCAGCTCCGAAGAGCGGGAGTTCACAGATACGCAGTATTTT
>NA|TRBJ1-1|few|TRBV5-1
CASSLVAVMNTEAFF
TGCGCCAGCAGCTTGGTGGCAGTAATGAACACTGAAGCTTTCTTT
>NA|TRBJ2-5|NA|TRBV5-1
CASSPTGSSSQETQYF
TGCGCCAGCAGCCCGACAGGTTCTTCGAGCCAAGAGACCCAGTACTTC
>NA|TRBJ1-4|NA|TRBV4-1
CASSQDARGGEKLFF
TGCGCCAGCAGCCAAGATGCCAGGGGTGGTGAAAAACTGTTTTTT
>NA|TRBJ1-2|NA|TRBV28
CASTSGTPHYGYTF
TGTGCCAGCACCTCAGGGACACCCCACTATGGCTACACCTTC
>TRBD2|TRBJ2-7|NA|TRBV9
CASSVQAGGPYEQYF
TGTGCCAGCAGCGTCCAAGCGGGAGGGCCTTACGAGCAGTACTTC
>NA|TRBJ1-1|NA|TRBV18
CASSRFGGPWEGTEAFF
TGTGCCAGCTCCCGTTTCGGGGGGCCGTGGGAGGGCACTGAAGCTTTCTTT
>TRBD1|TRBJ2-7|once|TRBV30
CAWSVTRGLYEQYF
TGTGCCTGGAGTGTTACCAGGGGGCTTTACGAGCAGTACTTC
>TRBD1|TRBJ1-2|NA|TRBV2
CASTGTGLSYGYTF
TGTGCCAGCACAGGGACAGGGTTAAGCTATGGCTACACCTTC
>TRBD1|TRBJ1-2|NA|TRBV24-1
CATSTTLTQGADGYTF
TGTGCCACCAGTACGACTCTGACCCAGGGGGCCGACGGCTACACCTTC
>TRBD2|TRBJ2-1|once|TRBV7-7
CASSLGSGRTNEQFF
TGTGCCAGCAGCTTAGGTAGCGGGAGGACCAATGAGCAGTTCTTC
>NA|TRBJ2-5|NA|TRBV7-9
CASSLALVETQYF
TGTGCCAGCAGCTTAGCTCTCGTTGAGACCCAGTACTTC
>TRBD1|TRBJ2-2|NA|TRBV6-5
CASRDRVGELFF
TGTGCCAGCAGGGACAGGGTTGGGGAGCTGTTTTTT
>NA|TRBJ1-6|NA|TRBV21-1
CASSKARRQINSPLHF
TGTGCCAGCAGCAAAGCGCGGCGGCAAATTAATTCACCCCTCCACTTT
>NA|TRBJ2-7|NA|TRBV5-3
CARSLSQRTSYEQYF
TGTGCCAGAAGCTTGTCCCAGCGAACATCCTACGAGCAGTACTTC